These T cell receptor beta chains were read from a single sample in a study of CD8+CD57+ T cells in acquired aplastic anemia. TCRdb fed the reads into MiXCR, producing one record per CDR3 protein. The repertoire holds approximately 250,000 distinct CDR3 sequences, with 70% to 85% as singletons. The sample taken for sequencing was sorted CD4+, CD8+, or CD8+CD57+ T cells (not recorded which) from PBMCs. These receptor sequences come from a human donor with aplastic anemia. Each CDR3 is given with its conserved first and last residue. Each record gives: CDR3 DNA, CDR3 protein, D gene, clone size, J gene, V gene. A D gene is named only where the DNA matches it firmly. The size entry is marked missing in some rows and otherwise reads once, few, many or a size class.

cdr3_nt: TGCGCCAGCAGCCAAGATGGAGCGGACTACGAGCAGTACTTC
cdr3_aa: CASSQDGADYEQYF
d_call: NA
clone_size: NA
j_call: TRBJ2-7
v_call: TRBV4-3

cdr3_nt: TGTGCCAGTAGCTTACAGGGTGAAGGGAATTCACCCCTCCACTTT
cdr3_aa: CASSLQGEGNSPLHF
d_call: NA
clone_size: NA
j_call: TRBJ1-6
v_call: TRBV7-3

cdr3_nt: TGTGCCAGCAGCCAACGGCCCGGGGAGCTGTTTTTT
cdr3_aa: CASSQRPGELFF
d_call: NA
clone_size: NA
j_call: TRBJ2-2
v_call: TRBV9

cdr3_nt: TGTGCCAGCAGCTTAGCGGGAGCCTATGGCTACACCTTC
cdr3_aa: CASSLAGAYGYTF
d_call: NA
clone_size: few
j_call: TRBJ1-2
v_call: TRBV7-9

cdr3_nt: TGTGCCAGCGGCTTAGCGGGACCCAATACGCCCCTCCTTTTT
cdr3_aa: CASGLAGPNTPLLF
d_call: NA
clone_size: once
j_call: TRBJ1-6
v_call: TRBV2

cdr3_nt: TGCAGTGCTGCTGAGGGGGGGCGGAGCACTGAAGCTTTCTTT
cdr3_aa: CSAAEGGRSTEAFF
d_call: NA
clone_size: NA
j_call: TRBJ1-1
v_call: TRBV20-1

cdr3_nt: TGTGCCAGCAGGGAAAAGGACGGACTTGTGTACGAGCAGTACTTC
cdr3_aa: CASREKDGLVYEQYF
d_call: NA
clone_size: NA
j_call: TRBJ2-7
v_call: TRBV25-1

cdr3_nt: TGTGCCAGTAGTACCTCTTGCACAGCTTACAGTGAGCAGTTCTTT
cdr3_aa: CASSTSCTAYSEQFF
d_call: NA
clone_size: NA
j_call: TRBJ2-1
v_call: TRBV19

cdr3_nt: TGTGCCACCAGCAGAGGAGCGGGGGGACCGGGCGAGCAGTACTTC
cdr3_aa: CATSRGAGGPGEQYF
d_call: TRBD2
clone_size: NA
j_call: TRBJ2-7
v_call: TRBV15

cdr3_nt: TGTGCCAGCAGCCCCGGGACTAGGGGACTCACGGATACGCAGTATTTT
cdr3_aa: CASSPGTRGLTDTQYF
d_call: TRBD2
clone_size: many
j_call: TRBJ2-3
v_call: TRBV7-6

cdr3_nt: TGTGCCAGCAGTTACTCGTTCAGGGGGCGGAATAATGAGGCTTTCTTT
cdr3_aa: CASSYSFRGRNNEAFF
d_call: TRBD1
clone_size: NA
j_call: TRBJ1-1
v_call: TRBV6-5

cdr3_nt: TGTGCCGGACAGGGGGACAGGGAGACGAAGTCCTCCGTCCACTTT
cdr3_aa: CAGQGDRETKSSVHF
d_call: TRBD1
clone_size: NA
j_call: TRBJ1-6
v_call: TRBV7-9

cdr3_nt: TGTGCCAGCAGCCAGGGGGGAGGCTACGAGCAGTACTTC
cdr3_aa: CASSQGGGYEQYF
d_call: NA
clone_size: NA
j_call: TRBJ2-7
v_call: TRBV6-1

cdr3_nt: TGTGCCAGCAGCCGGCCGGATTTGGGTCAGGAGACCCAGTACTTC
cdr3_aa: CASSRPDLGQETQYF
d_call: NA
clone_size: once
j_call: TRBJ2-5
v_call: TRBV7-9

cdr3_nt: TGTGCCAGCAGTCTCGGGCCCCCTGGGGAGCTGTTTTTT
cdr3_aa: CASSLGPPGELFF
d_call: NA
clone_size: NA
j_call: TRBJ2-2
v_call: TRBV12-3/TRBV12-4

cdr3_nt: TGTGCCAGCAGCTTTGGGGAGGGCGGGGGGAGCGATGAGCAGTTCTTC
cdr3_aa: CASSFGEGGGSDEQFF
d_call: TRBD2
clone_size: NA
j_call: TRBJ2-1
v_call: TRBV5-6

cdr3_nt: TGCGCCAGCAGCTTAACGGGGACTCAGGCCCCGCAGTTT
cdr3_aa: CASSLTGTQAPQF
d_call: NA
clone_size: NA
j_call: TRBJ1-5
v_call: TRBV7-2

cdr3_nt: TGTGCCAGCAGCTTTCAAAGAAGCGGGGAGTACTTT
cdr3_aa: CASSFQRSGEYF
d_call: TRBD2
clone_size: NA
j_call: TRBJ2-7
v_call: TRBV7-9

cdr3_nt: TGTGCCAGCAGCTTAGAACCCACAGAGCTGTTTTTT
cdr3_aa: CASSLEPTELFF
d_call: NA
clone_size: NA
j_call: TRBJ2-2
v_call: TRBV11-3

cdr3_nt: TGCAGTGCGACGATCGGGGGCTTCTCCCACGAGCAGTACTTC
cdr3_aa: CSATIGGFSHEQYF
d_call: NA
clone_size: NA
j_call: TRBJ2-7
v_call: TRBV20-1

cdr3_nt: TGTGCCAGCAGCGTTAGTTCCCGCGACTACACCTTCGTCCTGACTTTC
cdr3_aa: CASSVSSRDYTFVLTF
d_call: NA
clone_size: NA
j_call: TRBJ2-6
v_call: TRBV9

cdr3_nt: TGTGCCAGCAGCTTAGGTTTGAATGGGAACACTGTTGCTTTCTTT
cdr3_aa: CASSLGLNGNTVAFF
d_call: NA
clone_size: NA
j_call: TRBJ1-1
v_call: TRBV9

cdr3_nt: TGTGCCAGCAGCTTAGGTGCATATAAGCATGAGCATTTCTTC
cdr3_aa: CASSLGAYKHEHFF
d_call: NA
clone_size: NA
j_call: TRBJ2-1
v_call: TRBV7-9

cdr3_nt: TGTGCCAGCAGCTTCGGGACAGGGTATGTCGATGAGCAGTTCTTC
cdr3_aa: CASSFGTGYVDEQFF
d_call: TRBD1
clone_size: NA
j_call: TRBJ2-1
v_call: TRBV11-2

cdr3_nt: TGTGCCAGCAGCTTAGAAGGCGAGGACACTGAAGCGTTCTTC
cdr3_aa: CASSLEGEDTEAFF
d_call: NA
clone_size: NA
j_call: TRBJ2-7
v_call: TRBV7-4

cdr3_nt: TGTGCCAGCAGCTTCGCTAGCGGGACCTCTGGGGCCAACTACACCTTC
cdr3_aa: CASSFASGTSGANYTF
d_call: NA
clone_size: NA
j_call: TRBJ1-2
v_call: TRBV7-9

cdr3_nt: TGTGCCAGCAGCCTAGGCCCGGGCCCCTCTGGGGCCAACGTCCTGACTTTC
cdr3_aa: CASSLGPGPSGANVLTF
d_call: NA
clone_size: NA
j_call: TRBJ2-6
v_call: TRBV11-3

cdr3_nt: TGTGCCAGCGGGGTCGGGGGCAGAGATAGGGAGTATTTC
cdr3_aa: CASGVGGRDREYF
d_call: NA
clone_size: NA
j_call: TRBJ2-3
v_call: TRBV7-9

cdr3_nt: TGTGCCAGCAGCTTAGTTCTGACAAACTACGAGCAGTACTTC
cdr3_aa: CASSLVLTNYEQYF
d_call: NA
clone_size: NA
j_call: TRBJ2-7
v_call: TRBV11-3

cdr3_nt: TGTGCCAGCGGCCACGGCCTCACAGGTACGCACAACTTC
cdr3_aa: CASGHGLTGTHNF
d_call: NA
clone_size: NA
j_call: TRBJ1-2
v_call: TRBV2

cdr3_nt: TGTGCCAGCAGCGTAGGCGGGGGCTACTACGCGCAGTTCCTGACTTTC
cdr3_aa: CASSVGGGYYAQFLTF
d_call: NA
clone_size: NA
j_call: TRBJ2-6
v_call: TRBV9

cdr3_nt: TGTGCCAGCAGCTTTTTGGGGGGGGACACCATATATTTT
cdr3_aa: CASSFLGGDTIYF
d_call: NA
clone_size: NA
j_call: TRBJ1-3
v_call: TRBV7-2

cdr3_nt: TGTGCCAGCAGCATGGGCTCGAGAGGCTACGACCAGTACTTC
cdr3_aa: CASSMGSRGYDQYF
d_call: NA
clone_size: NA
j_call: TRBJ2-7
v_call: TRBV15

cdr3_nt: TGTGCCAGCAGCTTTGAAGGAAGCGACGGGAAGGATGAGCAGTTCTTC
cdr3_aa: CASSFEGSDGKDEQFF
d_call: NA
clone_size: once
j_call: TRBJ2-1
v_call: TRBV7-9

cdr3_nt: TGTGCCAGTAGCATGCCTACGCTAGCGGGAGAGACAGATACGCAGTATTTT
cdr3_aa: CASSMPTLAGETDTQYF
d_call: TRBD2
clone_size: NA
j_call: TRBJ2-3
v_call: TRBV5-6

cdr3_nt: TGCAGTGCTAGAGGGACTGCGCAAGAGACCCAGTACTTC
cdr3_aa: CSARGTAQETQYF
d_call: NA
clone_size: NA
j_call: TRBJ2-5
v_call: TRBV20-1

cdr3_nt: TGTGCCAGCAGGGGCGGGCAGGAGAATGAAAAACTGTTTTTT
cdr3_aa: CASRGGQENEKLFF
d_call: NA
clone_size: NA
j_call: TRBJ1-4
v_call: TRBV6-4

cdr3_nt: TGCAGTGCTTTGACTAGCGGACGCGTCCAAGAGACCCAGTACTTC
cdr3_aa: CSALTSGRVQETQYF
d_call: TRBD2
clone_size: few
j_call: TRBJ2-5
v_call: TRBV20-1

cdr3_nt: TGTGCCAGCAGCTTAGTCCCAAGGGATCCGCATTTTTTT
cdr3_aa: CASSLVPRDPHFF
d_call: NA
clone_size: NA
j_call: TRBJ2-3
v_call: TRBV7-9

cdr3_nt: TGTGCCAGTAGTATCACTAGCGGAGCTACTGCGCAGTTTTTC
cdr3_aa: CASSITSGATAQFF
d_call: TRBD2
clone_size: NA
j_call: TRBJ2-3
v_call: TRBV19

cdr3_nt: TGTGCCAGCCCCATTCCGGCATGGTTGGGCTACGAGCAGTACTTC
cdr3_aa: CASPIPAWLGYEQYF
d_call: NA
clone_size: NA
j_call: TRBJ2-7
v_call: TRBV11-2

cdr3_nt: TGTGCCAGCAGTCGCGAGACAGGGGGCTATGGCTACACCTTC
cdr3_aa: CASSRETGGYGYTF
d_call: TRBD1
clone_size: few
j_call: TRBJ1-2
v_call: TRBV2